Listed here is a single T cell receptor beta chain. The data stem from a study of T cell responses to AZD1222 COVID-19 vaccine. Germline CDR1 and CDR2: LGHDT and YNNKEL (reference sequence). CDR3 length equals 15 residues. V was clipped by 4 bases and J by 4 bases; unmatched bases: 7. Data came from immunoSEQ multiplex PCR; TCRdb stores just in-frame clones and leaves some out. The sample records about 140,000 clones, over 85% being singletons. Sequencing used peripheral blood, obtained 28 days after the second AZD1222 dose. V and J are TRBV3-1 (or the pseudogene TRBV3-2) and TRBJ2-7; the match to TRBD2 covers 10 bases. This sequence was found in an adult who received the AZD1222 COVID-19 vaccine. The chain's CDR3 is CASSPGSGGSYEQYF. The DNA of the CDR3 is TGTGCCAGCAGCCCTGGTAGCGGGGGGTCTTACGAGCAGTACTTC.